The source of this T cell receptor beta chain is a study of vaccination and CD4 T cells after COVID-19. CD4+ T cells that had been cultured provided DNA sequenced with the Oncomine TCR Beta short-read assay. TCRdb recomputed calls from the PCR reads with MiXCR, one row per CDR3 protein. The table shows 25,000 to 30,000 distinct CDR3 sequences, with less than 45% occurring only once. Concerning this clonotype: What it binds is not known.

Noted time point: late sampling 161 to 241 days after vaccination in three convalescent patients. Treatment meaning: roughly 11-day PBMC culture with coronavirus spike peptide pools or control peptides (ViraFEST assay). Germline values: CDR1 LGHNA, CDR2 YNFKEQ. The CDR3 spans 17 residues. Between the trimmed V and J ends, which lost 0 bases and 4 bases, there was a span of 13 bases. This material consisted of CD4+ T cells from blood, cultured in vitro, taken about 7 months after SARS-CoV-2 vaccination. This chain uses TRBV4-2 with TRBJ2-6, with D uncertain. This TCR was sampled from a human donor who had recovered from COVID-19. In DNA form, the CDR3 reads TGTGCCAGCAGCCAAGATGTTGGGCTAAGGGGGGCCAACGTCCTGACTTTC. Its translation is CASSQDVGLRGANVLTF.